The T cell receptor (beta chain) described here comes from a study of OX40 agonist ivuxolimab in advanced cancers. Clones were sequenced by immunoSEQ multiplex PCR, and TCRdb holds only the in-frame ones, with some missing. The data hold fewer than 90,000 clones, with about 91% observed a single time. V shed 6 bases and J 6 bases; nucleotides not matched to a gene: 13. This CDR3 is 17 amino acids long. CDR1 and CDR2 (germline): SGHVS, FQNEAQ. General observations from the study: The expanded peripheral T cells' antigen specificity was not determined.

Remarks on this clone: Its target is not known.

The clonotype comes from an adult with an advanced solid tumor such as melanoma, head and neck, liver or kidney cancer. The sample here was CD4+ or CD8+ T cells sorted from blood, taken in a trial of the OX40 agonist ivuxolimab. J is TRBJ1-4 and V is TRBV7-8, with 10 bases matching TRBD1. CDR3 in DNA: TGTGCCAGCAGTCCTAGGGACAGGGGACCCGGGGATGAAAAACTGTTTTTT. Translating it yields CASSPRDRGPGDEKLFF.